The 32 T cell receptor beta chains listed next were all sequenced from one sample in a study of vaccination and CD4 T cells after COVID-19. Once obtained from cultured CD4+ T cells, the DNA was sequenced using the Oncomine TCR Beta short-read assay. Each CDR3 protein is one row after TCRdb ran MiXCR on the PCR reads. The sample has approximately 14,000 distinct CDR3 sequences, more than 40% seen once. No antigen has been identified for these receptors. Described treatment: roughly ten-day PBMC culture with coronavirus spike peptide pools or control peptides (ViraFEST assay). Sequenced sample: CD4+ T cells from blood, cultured in vitro. These receptors were obtained from a human donor who had recovered from COVID-19.

This rearrangement joins TRBV4-1 to TRBJ1-1; D gene ambiguous. The CDR3 runs to 14 residues. The germline V gene has CDR1 MGHRA and CDR2 YSYEKL. V was shortened by 1 base and J by 3 bases, with 9 bases between the two germline ends. The CDR3 loop reads CASSQGMGDTEAFF. DNA of the CDR3: TGCGCCAGCAGCCAAGGAATGGGTGACACTGAAGCTTTCTTT.

This rearrangement joins TRBV28 to TRBJ1-2, with D possibly being TRBD1 (5 bases). Trimming pared 0 bases from V and 6 bases from J, leaving 14 bases between. The V gene's germline CDR1 is MDHEN and CDR2 SYDVKM. The CDR3 length is 15 residues. In DNA form, the CDR3 reads TGTGCCAGCAGTTTATGGGACCCCCGGGGCGATGGCTACACCTTC. It specifies CASSLWDPRGDGYTF.

In this sample, this clonotype turned up a few times. The chain joins TRBV20-1 to TRBJ2-1, with 10 bases identical to TRBD2. Germline assignment: CDR1 DFQATT and CDR2 SNEGSKA (reference sequence). The J segment lost 2 bases and the V segment lost 6 bases, leaving 7 bases of the junction unmatched. The CDR3 is 15 amino acids. The CDR3 spells CSAYSSGRPYNEQFF. The CDR3 DNA reads TGCAGTGCGTATTCTAGCGGGAGACCCTACAATGAGCAGTTCTTC.

V and J are TRBV19 and TRBJ2-7; D is perhaps TRBD1 (6 bases). The CDR3 spans 14 residues. From germline, CDR1 is LNHDA and CDR2 SQIVND (reference sequence). Trimming shortened V by 4 bases and J by 2 bases, and 12 bases separated the two germline ends. CDR3 protein: CASSRAGDPYEQYF. DNA for the CDR3: TGTGCCAGTAGTAGGGCAGGGGACCCCTACGAGCAGTACTTC.

J is TRBJ1-1 and V is TRBV2; D remains ambiguous. The CDR3 has 15 residues. V was clipped by 6 bases and J by 3 bases, with 17 bases between them. CDR1 and CDR2 from the germline V gene are SNHLY and FYNNEI. CDR3 loop: CASSPRPLGYTEAFF. CDR3 sequence (DNA): TGTGCCAGCAGCCCACGACCGCTAGGTTACACTGAAGCTTTCTTT.

The CDR3 is CASSLKGGPGGYTF. The CDR3 nucleotides are TGTGCCAGCAGCTTGAAGGGGGGGCCGGGTGGCTACACCTTC. The rearrangement links TRBV28 to TRBJ1-2; possibly TRBD1 for D (6 bases). V was trimmed by 6 bases and J by 7 bases, leaving 18 bases between them. The V gene's germline CDR1 is MDHEN and CDR2 SYDVKM. This CDR3 has 14 amino acids.

The chain is built from TRBV7-2 and TRBJ2-5; unclear D gene. CDR3 length: 13 amino acids. Trimming removed 3 bases at V and 2 bases at J, with 7 bases between. CDR1 is SGHTA, CDR2 FQGNSA, per germline. CDR3 nucleotide sequence: TGTGCCAGCAGCTTTCGACTGCAAGAGACCCAGTACTTC. This sequence encodes CASSFRLQETQYF.

The gene calls are TRBV18 and TRBJ1-2; perhaps TRBD1 as D (5 bases). V lost 4 bases, J lost 8 bases, and 20 bases lay in between. The CDR3 is 15 residues long. CDR1 and CDR2 (germline): KGHSH, LQKENI. The CDR3 loop reads CASSQDRDGSGGYTF. CDR3 nucleotides: TGTGCCAGCTCACAGGACCGGGACGGATCAGGCGGCTACACCTTC.

V is TRBV2 and J is TRBJ2-7; D uncertain. Germline lookup yields CDR1 SNHLY and CDR2 FYNNEI. The V end lost 7 bases, the J end lost 0 bases, and 10 bases lay between the germline ends. The CDR3 runs 13 residues. The CDR3 reads CASTLTTSYEQYF. For the CDR3, the DNA is TGTGCCAGCACGTTGACGACCTCCTACGAGCAGTACTTC.

This chain uses TRBV6-2 or TRBV6-3 with TRBJ2-7; the match to TRBD2 covers 14 bases. The junction had 10 bases not matched to a gene; V was cut back by 6 bases and J by 3 bases. Looked up from germline, CDR1 is MNHEY and CDR2 is SVGEGT. The length of the CDR3 is 17 residues. CDR3 region: CASRLGLAGARSYEQYF. The CDR3 nucleotides are TGTGCCAGCAGGTTGGGACTAGCGGGAGCTAGAAGCTACGAGCAGTACTTC.

The chain has TRBV20-1 and TRBJ1-2; 7 nucleotides align to TRBD1. Unmatched junction bases numbered 9, after V lost 2 bases and J lost 3 bases. The CDR3 has 15 amino acids. Germline-derived CDR1 and CDR2 are DFQATT and SNEGSKA (reference sequence). In nucleotides, the CDR3 is TGCAGTGCTAGAAGGCCTGGACAGGACCACTATGGCTACACCTTC. This sequence encodes CSARRPGQDHYGYTF.

The rearrangement uses TRBV27 and TRBJ2-1; TRBD1 matches 7 bases. V lost 7 bases, J lost 3 bases, and 12 bases stayed unmatched. Germline loops: CDR1 MNHEY, CDR2 SMNVEV (reference sequence). CDR3 length equals 16 residues. The CDR3, as DNA: TGTGCCAGCAAGCCCGGGACAGCGAAGATCTACAATGAGCAGTTCTTC. Translating gives CASKPGTAKIYNEQFF.

J is TRBJ2-1 and V is TRBV11-2; 11 bases align to TRBD2. Trimming at V came to 1 base and at J to 4 bases, leaving 6 bases not matched to a gene. The CDR3 runs 17 residues. Germline lookup yields CDR1 SGHAT and CDR2 FQNNGV. DNA of the CDR3: TGTGCCAGCAGCTTAGGTCTTAGCGGGAGGGTTTACAATGAGCAGTTCTTC. Protein product: CASSLGLSGRVYNEQFF.

The chain carries TRBV28 and TRBJ1-5, with no clear D. Between the trimmed V and J ends, which lost 6 bases and 1 base, there was a span of 13 bases. The CDR3 covers 15 residues. Germline V gives CDR1 MDHEN, CDR2 SYDVKM. CDR3 nucleotide sequence: TGTGCCAGCAGACCCGGACGGGCAAGCAATCAGCCCCAGCATTTT. Translation gives CASRPGRASNQPQHF.

The rearrangement joins TRBV21-1 to TRBJ2-7; the table's D call, TRBD1, was not checked against the DNA. TRBV21-1 is described as a pseudogene. This CDR3 contains 15 residues. In DNA form, the CDR3 reads TGTGCCAGCAGCCCGCGCGGAGGGACAGCAACTGAGCAGTACTTC. Amino acids: CASSPRGGTATEQYF.

The chain employs TRBV6-5 and TRBJ1-2; the D is unclear. Trimming shortened V by 3 bases and J by 8 bases, and 13 bases separated the two germline ends. This CDR3 spans 13 amino acids. CDR1 is MNHEY, CDR2 SVGAGI, per germline. DNA for the CDR3: TGTGCCAGCAGTTATATACCGTGGTTCGGCTACACCTTC. This sequence encodes CASSYIPWFGYTF.

This clonotype was detected only once. V gene TRBV27 combines with J gene TRBJ1-1, with D unclear. The CDR3 spans 15 residues. Trimming shortened V by 5 bases and J by 2 bases, and 15 bases separated the two germline ends. CDR1 is MNHEY and CDR2 is SMNVEV in the germline V gene (reference sequence). The CDR3 region is CASSDPPGDNTEAFF. CDR3 sequence (DNA): TGTGCCAGCAGTGACCCCCCCGGAGATAACACTGAAGCTTTCTTT.

This clonotype was seen a handful of times. The chain carries TRBV18 and TRBJ1-5; no reliable D call. Germline CDR1 KGHSH, CDR2 LQKENI. Trimming stripped 3 bases from V and 6 bases from J, with 6 bases between. The CDR3 is made up of 12 amino acids. CDR3 coding DNA: TGTGCCAGCTCACCCGGCGGTCAGCCCCAGCATTTT. This gives the protein CASSPGGQPQHF. Based on the CDR3 plus reference TRBV18 and TRBJ1-5, the full variable domain is NAGVMQNPRHLVRRRGQEARLRCSPMKGHSHVYWYRQLPEEGLKFMVYLQKENIIDESGMPKERFSAEFPKEGPSILRIQQVVRGDSAAYFCASSPGGQPQHFGDGTRLSIL.

V is TRBV7-3 and J is TRBJ1-1; D is uncertain. Germline V lookup: CDR1 SGHTA, CDR2 FQGTGA. The germline V and J ends were trimmed by 2 bases and 2 bases, with 6 bases remaining between them. CDR3 length: 13 residues. The chain's CDR3 is CASSLLGNTEAFF. CDR3 nucleotides: TGTGCCAGCAGCTTACTAGGCAACACTGAAGCTTTCTTT.

Only a few counts were recorded for this clonotype. This chain uses TRBV7-3 with TRBJ1-2, with a weak D call TRBD1 (5 bases). CDR3 size: 15 residues. The germline CDR1 and CDR2 sequences are SGHTA and FQGTGA. Trimming took 5 bases from V and 4 from J, leaving 17 bases between them. As DNA, the CDR3 is TGTGCCAGCAGCCCAACCGGGGACGGCCGCTATGGCTACACCTTC. This gives the protein CASSPTGDGRYGYTF.

This clonotype was observed a few times. This chain uses TRBV7-9 with TRBJ2-7; no clear D. The germline V gene has CDR1 SEHNR and CDR2 FQNEAQ (reference sequence). The CDR3 loop spans 14 amino acids. V lost 2 bases to trimming and J lost 6 bases, with 14 bases between them. The CDR3 region has the DNA TGTGCCAGCAGCTTAAACTCAGGTTCACCCGAGCAGTACTTC. This sequence encodes CASSLNSGSPEQYF.

CDR3 in amino acids: CASEDSTNTGELFF. CDR3 coding DNA: TGTGCCAGTGAGGACAGCACGAACACCGGGGAGCTGTTTTTT. The V and J genes are TRBV28 and TRBJ2-2; D may be TRBD1 (6 bases). This CDR3 region has 14 residues. Germline V gene data show CDR1 as MDHEN and CDR2 as SYDVKM. Between the trimmed V and J ends, which lost 9 bases and 0 bases, there was a span of 11 bases.

There are a few counts of this clonotype. The rearrangement links TRBV20-1 to TRBJ2-3, with no clear D. The CDR3 totals 11 residues. V lost 8 bases, J lost 1 base, and 7 bases lay in between. Germline CDR1 DFQATT, CDR2 SNEGSKA (reference sequence). Here the CDR3 DNA reads TGCAGTATGATGGGCACAGATACGCAGTATTTT. It yields the protein CSMMGTDTQYF.

The chain uses TRBV7-9 and TRBJ1-4; 9 bases match TRBD1. The CDR3 is 15 residues long. With 5 bases clipped from V and 6 bases from J, the junction kept 7 bases outside the gene matches. Germline V gene data show CDR1 as SEHNR and CDR2 as FQNEAQ (reference sequence). CDR3 protein: CASSRPGQGHEKLFF. In DNA, the CDR3 is TGTGCCAGCAGCCGACCAGGACAGGGGCATGAAAAACTGTTTTTT.

About this clonotype itself: An end of the junction differs from the germline gene, which may be a read error. The chain has TRBV12-3 or TRBV12-4 and TRBJ2-5; TRBD1 is a possible D gene (6 bases). The CDR3 extends over 14 amino acids. CDR3 nucleotides: TGTGCCAGCAGCTTAGGGGGATTGGGCGAGACCCAGTACTTC. Its protein is CASSLGGLGETQYF.

The CDR3 reads CASSYASGEGQPQHF. CDR3 bases: TGTGCCAGCAGTTACGCTTCAGGTGAGGGACAGCCCCAGCATTTT. The chain combines TRBV6-2 or TRBV6-3 with TRBJ1-5; D not resolved. Deletions cut 2 bases from V and 7 bases from J, with 15 bases between. The CDR3 is made up of 15 amino acids. The germline V gene encodes CDR1 MNHEY and CDR2 SVGEGT.

This clonotype rates as medium-sized (0.01 to 0.1%). J is TRBJ1-5 and V is TRBV20-1; D possibly corresponds to TRBD1 (5 bases). Deletions cut 4 bases from V and 0 bases from J, with 16 bases between. This CDR3 has 16 amino acids. From germline, CDR1 is DFQATT and CDR2 SNEGSKA (reference sequence). As DNA, the CDR3 is TGCAGTGCTAACAAAGACAGTGGAAATAGCAATCAGCCCCAGCATTTT. Amino acid sequence: CSANKDSGNSNQPQHF.

The genes are TRBV6-1 and TRBJ1-6; D is ambiguous. Germline V gene sequence: CDR1 MNHNS, CDR2 SASEGT. The germline V and J ends were trimmed by 3 bases and 9 bases, with 9 bases remaining between them. The CDR3 is 13 amino acids. The CDR3 loop is CASSDLLSSPLHF. CDR3 sequence (DNA): TGTGCCAGCAGTGACCTTCTCAGTTCACCCCTCCACTTT.

The chain is built from TRBV18 and TRBJ1-2; 7 bases line up with TRBD1. This CDR3 region has 15 residues. The J segment lost 0 bases and the V segment lost 6 bases, leaving 7 bases of the junction unmatched. Germline CDR1 reads KGHSH; CDR2 reads LQKENI. This CDR3 is CASSLTGVANYGYTF. CDR3 in DNA: TGTGCCAGCTCCCTCACAGGGGTAGCTAACTATGGCTACACCTTC. Complete variable domain (other parts from reference TRBV18 and TRBJ1-2): NAGVMQNPRHLVRRRGQEARLRCSPMKGHSHVYWYRQLPEEGLKFMVYLQKENIIDESGMPKERFSAEFPKEGPSILRIQQVVRGDSAAYFCASSLTGVANYGYTFGSGTRLTVV.

The V and J genes are TRBV2 and TRBJ2-3; D is unclear. This CDR3 spans 12 amino acids. V lost 3 bases and J 8 bases, leaving 9 bases between the germline ends. Germline-derived CDR1 and CDR2 are SNHLY and FYNNEI. The CDR3 loop reads CASSDTGRTQYF. In nucleotides, the CDR3 is TGTGCCAGCAGTGATACTGGTCGTACGCAGTATTTT.

Only a few counts were recorded for this clonotype. The chain has TRBV20-1 and TRBJ2-5; 15 bases align to TRBD2. Germline lookup yields CDR1 DFQATT and CDR2 SNEGSKA (reference sequence). The CDR3 length is 16 residues. V gave up 2 bases and J gave up 5 bases; unmatched junction bases: 6. The CDR3 nucleotides read TGCAGTGCTAGACTGCCGGGACTAGCGGGAGGTGAGACCCAGTACTTC. It is translated as CSARLPGLAGGETQYF.

The chain recombines TRBV10-3 with TRBJ1-2; D is undetermined. The ends were cut back, 3 bases at V and 7 bases at J, with 21 bases in the middle. The germline gives CDR1 ENHRY, CDR2 SYGVKD. CDR3 size: 16 residues. CDR3 coding DNA: TGTGCCATCAGTGACCCGGTCACTAGGAACGGGCGTGGCTACACCTTC. Amino acids: CAISDPVTRNGRGYTF.